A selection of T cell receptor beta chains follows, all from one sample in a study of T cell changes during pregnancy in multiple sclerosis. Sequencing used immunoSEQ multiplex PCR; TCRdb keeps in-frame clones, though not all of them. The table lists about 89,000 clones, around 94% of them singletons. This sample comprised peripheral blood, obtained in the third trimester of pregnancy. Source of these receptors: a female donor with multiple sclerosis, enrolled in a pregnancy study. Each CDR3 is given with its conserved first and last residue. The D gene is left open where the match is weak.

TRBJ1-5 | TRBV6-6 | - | CASSWGRSTEPQHF | TGTGCCAGCAGTTGGGGCCGAAGTACTGAGCCCCAGCATTTT
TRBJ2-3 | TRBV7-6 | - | CASSLGLGDTQYF | TGTGCCAGCAGCTTAGGACTCGGGGATACGCAGTATTTT
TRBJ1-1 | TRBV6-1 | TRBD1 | CASSVDRVSTEAFF | TGTGCCAGCAGTGTGGACAGGGTGAGCACTGAAGCTTTCTTT
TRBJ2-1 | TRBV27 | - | CASRSLETYNEQFF | TGTGCCAGCAGATCCCTAGAAACCTACAATGAGCAGTTCTTC
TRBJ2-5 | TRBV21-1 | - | CASSKSVTGGETQYF | TGTGCCAGCAGCAAATCAGTTACCGGGGGGGAGACCCAGTACTTC
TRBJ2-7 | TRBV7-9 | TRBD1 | CASSVPLRTGSYEQYF | TGTGCCAGCAGCGTCCCTCTTCGGACAGGATCCTACGAGCAGTACTTC
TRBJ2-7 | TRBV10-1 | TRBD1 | CASSGRDRSYEQYF | TGCGCCAGCAGTGGCAGGGACAGGAGCTACGAGCAGTACTTC
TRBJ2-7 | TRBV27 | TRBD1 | CASSLVGTGNEQYF | TGTGCCAGCAGTTTAGTCGGGACAGGAAACGAGCAGTACTTC
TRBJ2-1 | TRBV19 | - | CASSIDFSYNEQFF | TGTGCCAGTAGTATTGACTTCTCCTACAATGAGCAGTTCTTC
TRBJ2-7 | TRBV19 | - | CASSIVSRGHRSYEQYF | TGTGCCAGTAGTATAGTCTCTAGGGGCCACCGCTCCTACGAGCAGTACTTC
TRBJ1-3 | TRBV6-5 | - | CASRMDSSGNTIYF | TGTGCCAGCAGGATGGACAGCTCTGGAAACACCATATATTTT
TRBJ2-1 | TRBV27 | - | CASSLSLGSSYNEQFF | TGTGCCAGCAGTTTATCCCTCGGGAGCTCCTACAATGAGCAGTTCTTC
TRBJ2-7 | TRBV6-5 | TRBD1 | CASSYRTGGTYEQYF | TGTGCCAGCAGTTACCGGACAGGGGGGACCTACGAGCAGTACTTC
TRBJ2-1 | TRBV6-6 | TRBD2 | CASGRAGGPLFF | TGTGCCAGCGGACGAGCGGGAGGCCCCCTGTTCTTC
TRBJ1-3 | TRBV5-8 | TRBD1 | CASSVGTDSGNTIYF | TGTGCCAGCAGCGTCGGGACAGACTCTGGAAACACCATATATTTT
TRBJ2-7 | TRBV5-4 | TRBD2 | CASSRRTSPSSYEQYF | TGTGCCAGCAGCCGGAGGACTAGCCCGAGCTCCTACGAGCAGTACTTC
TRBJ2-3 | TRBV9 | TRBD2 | CASSASSFRTRISLPDTQYF | TGTGCCAGCAGCGCCTCATCTTTCCGGACTAGGATCTCCCTCCCAGATACGCAGTATTTT
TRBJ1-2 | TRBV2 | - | CASREDGQTHYGYTF | TGTGCCAGCAGGGAGGACGGACAGACGCACTATGGCTACACCTTC
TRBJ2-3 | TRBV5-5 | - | CASSLEPGVGTDTQYF | TGTGCCAGCAGCTTGGAACCAGGGGTTGGCACAGATACGCAGTATTTT
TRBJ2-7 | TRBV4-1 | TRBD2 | CASSHLAGGGSYEQYF | TGCGCCAGCAGCCACCTAGCGGGAGGGGGGTCCTACGAGCAGTACTTC
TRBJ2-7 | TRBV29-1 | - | CSVAGWQGSYEQYF | TGCAGCGTTGCCGGGTGGCAGGGTTCCTACGAGCAGTACTTC
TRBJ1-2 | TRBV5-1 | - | CASSSTGRSYGYTF | TGCGCCAGCAGCTCTACAGGGAGATCCTATGGCTACACCTTC
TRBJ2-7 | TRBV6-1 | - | CASSEVDSSYEQYF | TGTGCCAGCAGTGAGGTCGACAGTTCCTACGAGCAGTACTTC
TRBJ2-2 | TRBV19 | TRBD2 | CASSGSGLAGAGTGELFF | TGTGCCAGTAGTGGATCGGGACTAGCGGGAGCCGGCACCGGGGAGCTGTTTTTT
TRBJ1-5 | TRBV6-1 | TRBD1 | CASSDPRTGGREPQHF | TGTGCCAGCAGTGACCCAAGGACAGGGGGCCGGGAGCCCCAGCATTTT
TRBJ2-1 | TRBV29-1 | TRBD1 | CSMDRGGRNEQFF | TGCAGCATGGACAGGGGGGGGCGGAATGAGCAGTTCTTC